The T cell receptor beta chain described here comes from a study of OX40 agonist ivuxolimab in advanced cancers. Study as a whole: An agonistic anti-OX40 (CD134) antibody, ivuxolimab, was used to treat the patients. General study results and limits: Expanded peripheral T cell antigen specificity was not determined. Both CD4+ and CD8+ T cell populations in blood had undergone clonal expansion by week 6 at 0.1 to 3.0 mg/kg.

Patients were excluded for autoimmune disease history or systemic immunosuppression. Concerning this clone itself: Its antigen is not known.

This CDR3 region has 15 residues. V was shortened by 5 bases and J by 2 bases, with 16 bases between the two germline ends. CDR1 and CDR2 (germline): MNHNS, SASEGT. Sequencing used immunoSEQ multiplex PCR; TCRdb keeps in-frame clones, though not all of them. The sample consists of tens of thousands of clones, over 75% of them appearing once. This TCR came from an adult with an advanced solid tumor such as melanoma, head and neck, liver or kidney cancer. The starting material was CD4+ or CD8+ T cells sorted from blood, obtained in a trial of the OX40 agonist ivuxolimab. The J gene is TRBJ2-7, the V gene TRBV6-1; D possibly corresponds to TRBD1 (6 bases). The CDR3: CASSPPIRTAYEQYF. The CDR3 nucleotides are TGTGCCAGCAGTCCGCCTATTCGGACAGCCTACGAGCAGTACTTC.